This T cell receptor beta chain was found in a study of T-cell memory formation after mild COVID-19. In the study overall: TCR clusters showed largely donor specificity. Study results and limitations: Prior to infection, memory already included some responding clones, suggesting cross-reactive memory joined. The main location of contracting CD4+ clones was CM and EM, and that of contracting CD8+ clones was EMRA.

Using constant-segment primers, 5'RACE produced TCR alpha and TCR beta cDNA libraries carrying sample barcodes and UMIs. TCRdb passed the 5' RACE reads through MiXCR, listing each CDR3 protein once. Counted here are some 200,000 distinct CDR3 sequences, approximately 10% occurring once; the ten biggest clones make up 3% to 4%. This clonotype occurred a few times. The antigen remains undetermined. Germline V CDR1 and CDR2: MGHRA, YSYEKL. The V gene lost 1 base and the J gene lost 3 bases, with 10 bases spanning the gap. CDR3 length equals 14 residues. The clonotype originates from a man aged 18 to 35 who had mild COVID-19 (a few samples of this study predate the infection). Cell type and time point are not known. The chain combines TRBV4-1 with TRBJ2-7; the D gene is possibly TRBD2 (6 bases). The source material was PBMCs or a T cell subset sorted from them (not recorded which). The CDR3 region is CASSQGLRGYEQYF. In DNA form, the CDR3 reads TGCGCCAGCAGCCAAGGGTTGCGGGGCTACGAGCAGTACTTC.